One sample yielded the 9 T cell receptor beta chains listed below, sequenced in a study of beta chain features in type 1 diabetes. The isolated RNA, all of it, was reverse transcribed, so expressed TCRB transcripts were what got sequenced. The assay was immunoSEQ multiplex PCR, and TCRdb's table has in-frame clones only and misses some. Of under 900,000 clones listed, under 20% are singletons. Sequencing input: naive CD4+ T cells from blood. These receptor sequences come from a woman younger than 30 in good health.

This clone was detected only a few times. The chain recombines TRBV19 with TRBJ1-2; a possible D gene is TRBD1 (6 bases). Germline CDR1 LNHDA, CDR2 SQIVND (reference sequence). V was trimmed by 9 bases and J by 6 bases, leaving 20 bases between them. This CDR3 has 14 amino acids. In nucleotides, the CDR3 is TGTGCCAGCTCCCACAGGGATTATTTGAATGGCTACACCTTC. It encodes CASSHRDYLNGYTF.

The chain links TRBV7-2 to TRBJ2-1, with 7 bases matching TRBD2. The CDR3 runs to 14 residues. V lost 1 base, J lost 6 bases, and 3 bases stayed unmatched. Germline CDR1 reads SGHTA; CDR2 reads FQGNSA. The CDR3 DNA follows: TGTGCCAGCAGCTTAGGGACTAGGGTCAATGAGCAGTTCTTC. Translated: CASSLGTRVNEQFF.

The V call is TRBV7-2, the J call TRBJ2-1; D unclear. In germline, CDR1 is SGHTA, CDR2 FQGNSA. The CDR3 is 13 amino acids. V was cut by 5 bases and J by 8 bases, with 13 bases left in between. DNA for the CDR3: TGTGCCAGCAGCCTGTCCGTTATGGATGAGCAGTTCTTC. Translating gives CASSLSVMDEQFF.

This clone has a handful of counts. The genes are TRBV7-2 and TRBJ1-4; D might be TRBD1 (5 bases). The CDR3 loop spans 14 amino acids. The germline gives CDR1 SGHTA, CDR2 FQGNSA. V lost 5 bases and J 8 bases, leaving 15 bases between the germline ends. This CDR3 is CASSLRTPDEKLFF. CDR3 sequence (DNA): TGTGCCAGCAGCCTTCGGACACCCGACGAAAAACTGTTTTTT.

This clone showed up just a few times. The CDR3 reads CASSPRGGLGRWIHEQYF. CDR3 nucleotides: TGTGCCAGTAGTCCCCGAGGGGGTTTAGGGAGGTGGATCCACGAGCAGTACTTC. The rearrangement uses TRBV19 and TRBJ2-7; D possibly matches TRBD1 or TRBD2 (6 bases each). Trimming shortened V by 5 bases and J by 5 bases, and 28 bases separated the two germline ends. Germline V gene data show CDR1 as LNHDA and CDR2 as SQIVND (reference sequence). The CDR3 covers 18 residues.

The J gene is TRBJ2-7, the V gene TRBV7-2, with a weak D call TRBD2 (6 bases). Germline V gene sequence: CDR1 SGHTA, CDR2 FQGNSA. Trimming took off 0 bases at V and 6 bases at J, with 12 bases between the two ends. The length of the CDR3 is 14 residues. The CDR3 sequence: CASSLAAGALEQYF. CDR3 in DNA: TGTGCCAGCAGCTTAGCAGCGGGTGCCCTCGAGCAGTACTTC.

This clone was picked up a small number of times. The V gene is TRBV5-4, the J gene TRBJ1-1; D is uncertain. The CDR3 is 15 residues long. V lost 0 bases to trimming and J lost 4 bases, with 13 bases between them. Per the germline V gene, CDR1 is SGHNT and CDR2 is YYREEE (reference sequence). CDR3: CASSLVAGLGTEAFF. The DNA for the CDR3 is TGTGCCAGCAGCTTGGTAGCAGGTCTGGGCACTGAAGCTTTCTTT. Variable domain in full (rest from reference TRBV5-4 and TRBJ1-1): ETGVTQSPTHLIKTRGQQVTLRCSSQSGHNTVSWYQQALGQGPQFIFQYYREEENGRGNFPPRFSGLQFPNYSSELNVNALELDDSALYLCASSLVAGLGTEAFFGQGTRLTVV.

This clone showed up just a few times. The J gene is TRBJ2-3, the V gene TRBV6-1; D gene unclear. Trimming left V 1 base short and J 3 bases short, with 8 bases between. From germline, CDR1 is MNHNS and CDR2 SASEGT. The CDR3 totals 14 residues. The CDR3 loop is CASSEGHGTDTQYF. The CDR3 nucleotides are TGTGCCAGCAGTGAAGGTCACGGGACAGATACGCAGTATTTT.

Only a few counts were recorded for this clone. One end of the junction varies from germline; a read error may be responsible. The CDR3 DNA reads TGTGCCACCCAGGAACCCGGACAGGGTGAAGTTCTCTTC. Residues: CATQEPGQGEVLF. This rearrangement joins TRBV7-9 to TRBJ2-1; 8 nucleotides match TRBD1. The CDR3 loop spans 13 amino acids. Germline V gene sequence: CDR1 SEHNR, CDR2 FQNEAQ (reference sequence).